The source of this T cell receptor (beta chain) is a study of blood T cell repertoires in COVID-19. The CDR3 is 13 amino acids. Germline V gene sequence: CDR1 MDHEN, CDR2 SYDVKM. Trimming took off 5 bases at V and 6 bases at J, with 11 bases between the two ends. Generated by immunoSEQ multiplex PCR, the TCRdb table keeps only in-frame clones and is missing some. Here the sample spans more than 55,000 clones, around 79% being singletons. Sequenced material: peripheral blood. The clonotype originates from a human donor in a cohort sampled during active COVID-19. V gene TRBV28 combines with J gene TRBJ2-1; maybe TRBD1 (6 bases). The CDR3 nucleotides are TGTGCCAGCAGTCCACAGGGTTCCAATGAGCAGTTCTTC. Its translation: CASSPQGSNEQFF.